This T cell receptor (beta chain) was documented in a study of T cells after yellow fever vaccination. TCRdb recomputed calls from the 5' RACE reads with MiXCR, one row per CDR3 protein. The sample contains approximately 300,000 distinct CDR3 sequences, about 11% of which appear only once. Trimming cost V 5 bases and J 7 bases; bases outside gene matches: 14. The CDR3 contains 16 residues. The germline gives CDR1 KGHSH, CDR2 LQKENI. The source of this sequence is a man aged 18 to 29 who received the YFV17D yellow fever vaccine. V and J are TRBV18 and TRBJ2-7; 10 bases fit TRBD1. The sequenced sample was CD4+ T cells sorted from PBMCs, obtained 45 days after the yellow fever booster vaccination. This chain's CDR3 is CASSSRDRGGAGEQYF. The CDR3 DNA is TGTGCCAGCTCATCCAGGGACAGGGGAGGTGCGGGGGAGCAGTACTTC.